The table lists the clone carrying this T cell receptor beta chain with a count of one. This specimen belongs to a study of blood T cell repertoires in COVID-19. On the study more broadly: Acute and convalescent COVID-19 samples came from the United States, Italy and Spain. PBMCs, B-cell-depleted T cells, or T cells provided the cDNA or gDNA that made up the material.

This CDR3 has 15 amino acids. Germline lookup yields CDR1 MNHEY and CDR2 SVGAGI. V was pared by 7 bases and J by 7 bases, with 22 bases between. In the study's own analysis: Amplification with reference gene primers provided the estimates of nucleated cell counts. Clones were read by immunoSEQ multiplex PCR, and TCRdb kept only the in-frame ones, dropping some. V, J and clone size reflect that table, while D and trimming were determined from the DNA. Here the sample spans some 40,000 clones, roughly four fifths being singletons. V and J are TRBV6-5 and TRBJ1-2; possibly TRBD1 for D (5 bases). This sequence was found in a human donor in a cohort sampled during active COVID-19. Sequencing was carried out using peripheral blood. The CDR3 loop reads CASKAPDGGGSGYTF. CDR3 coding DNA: TGTGCCAGCAAGGCCCCCGACGGGGGAGGAAGTGGCTACACCTTC.